This T cell receptor beta chain was identified during a study of T-cell reconstitution after alpha-beta-depleted transplantation in children. Preparation of the TCRbeta library used unique molecular identifiers. A single record per CDR3 protein comes from TCRdb applying MiXCR to the PCR reads. The sample gives around 400,000 distinct CDR3 sequences, about a fifth of which show up once; 3.8% is in the top ten. Germline loops: CDR1 DFQATT, CDR2 SNEGSKA (reference sequence). The V end lost 3 bases, the J end lost 9 bases, and 9 bases lay between the germline ends. The CDR3 sequence is 11 residues long. The chain has TRBV20-1 and TRBJ2-1; the D is unclear. The receptor was isolated from a human donor who donated a stem cell graft to a child with acute myeloid leukemia. Source: PBMCs from the stem cell graft donor, taken from the stem cell graft. CDR3: CSARTGIEQFF. The CDR3 bases are TGCAGTGCTAGGACCGGTATTGAGCAGTTCTTC.